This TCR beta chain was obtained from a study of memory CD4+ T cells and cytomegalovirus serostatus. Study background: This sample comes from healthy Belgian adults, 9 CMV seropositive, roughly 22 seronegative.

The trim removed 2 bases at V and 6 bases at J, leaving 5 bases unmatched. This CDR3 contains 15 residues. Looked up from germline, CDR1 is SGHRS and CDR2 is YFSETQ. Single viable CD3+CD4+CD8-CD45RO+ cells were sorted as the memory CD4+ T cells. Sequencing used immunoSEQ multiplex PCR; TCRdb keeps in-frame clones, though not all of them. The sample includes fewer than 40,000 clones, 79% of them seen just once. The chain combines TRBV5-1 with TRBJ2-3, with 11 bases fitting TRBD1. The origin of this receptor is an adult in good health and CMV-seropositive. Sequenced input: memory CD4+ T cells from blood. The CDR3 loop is CASSLGQGAMDTQYF. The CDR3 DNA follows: TGCGCCAGCAGCTTAGGACAGGGGGCGATGGATACGCAGTATTTT.